This TCR beta chain was sequenced during a study of pediatric ulcerative colitis. Rectal tissue came from one to two pinch biopsies taken at colonoscopy. Clones were sequenced by immunoSEQ multiplex PCR, and TCRdb holds only the in-frame ones, with some missing. The data contain tens of thousands of clones, about 79% of them seen just once; the ten biggest clones take up over 3%. This CDR3 comprises 10 residues. The germline V gene has CDR1 SNHLY and CDR2 FYNNEI. Trimming took 7 bases from V and 3 from J, leaving 3 bases between them. The TCR comes from a girl between 5 and 17 years old with moderate ulcerative colitis. The V call is TRBV2, the J call TRBJ2-5; D gene ambiguous. The sample comprised gut tissue. CDR3 nucleotides: TGTGCCAGCAAGGAAGAGACCCAGTACTTC. Its protein product is CASKEETQYF.